This TCR beta chain comes out of a study of human T cells and chemical hapten exposure (dated by TCRdb to the early 2020s). About the full investigation: Libraries were combined into a pool for sequencing, and differences in TCR yield between samples came mainly from small differences in library volumes within the pool. The study tracked peripheral blood TCR repertoire changes in vivo during primary and secondary sensitization to the hapten diphenylcyclopropenone (DPC) in alopecia patients. Each blood RNA sample was used to sequence both TCR alpha and TCR beta chains. Overall study outcomes, separate from this receptor: Repeated subsampling changed both the strength of the expansion versus patch-test correlation and the threshold at which that correlation became significant. The number of TCRs above 1 in 1000 frequency did not change with DPC sensitization; there was no evidence of global repertoire structure alterations.

What this sample's time point label stands for: healthy volunteer bleed at 2 weeks. Total RNA was extracted from unfractionated whole blood that had been collected in Tempus Blood RNA tubes. About five healthy volunteers served as TCR sequencing controls and were bled at day 0, 2 weeks and 6 weeks. This clonotype appeared a few times. Its antigen is currently not known. There are no base qualities to consult, and no much larger clone falls within one base. V is reduced by 0 bases and J by 4 bases, leaving a spacing of 15 bases between them. CDR1 and CDR2 are read off the germline V gene as MRHNA and SNTAGT. The CDR3, from cysteine to phenylalanine, totals 17 residues. CDR3 DNA only is kept here, 51 bases in frame from base 1. Receptor amplification or capture employed RACE. Instrument on record: NextSeq 500. During library preparation, unique molecular identifiers were attached to individual cDNA molecules so that TCRs could be counted in a quantitative, reproducible way. The paper's data handling went like this. Samples had a median of about 96,000 TCRs, with a range from about 20,000 to 690,600. The Decombinator software suite was used to annotate the V, J and CDR3 of the TCR reads. To make PS versus PT1 abundance plots, every sample was subsampled to the same number of TCRs (28,000). Expanded TCRs were defined as absent before sensitization and observed at least eight times at the 2-week time point. TCRdb took the public reads, trimmed them with fastp at Q25, ran MiXCR for clone calling and kept in-frame beta chains. Rows with one shared CDR3 protein collapse into an entry with the most common genes and DNA. It is TCRdb's table, rather than the study itself, that gives the V and J calls and clone size. The sample records 50,000 or so distinct CDR3 sequences, almost 4.5% of which are singletons. 4.5% to 6% of the sample lies in the top ten.

Recombination linked TRBV6-4 to TRBJ2-2; the D gene is possibly TRBD2, with 5 bases matching. This receptor was taken from a human donor in good health. Some clones in this sample may be carry-over from other donors' samples. Source material: whole blood. CDR3 reads: CASSDSRVNPSTGELFF. The nucleotide sequence is TGTGCCAGCAGTGACTCGAGGGTAAACCCGAGCACCGGGGAGCTGTTTTTT.